A selection of T cell receptor beta chains follows, all from one sample in a study of T cells in localized non-small cell lung cancer. Libraries were prepared by immunoSEQ multiplex PCR; TCRdb keeps only in-frame clonotypes and omits some of them. Among fewer than 35,000 clones listed, under 90% were seen once. Source: peripheral blood, taken before any cancer treatment. The origin of the receptors is a man aged 35 to 69 with stage I lung adenocarcinoma. Each CDR3 is given with its conserved first and last residue. The order of the fields is V gene, clone size, D gene, J gene, CDR3 length, CDR3 DNA, CDR3 protein. The D gene is left open where the match is weak. Size values are once, few and many counts, or a class for expanded clones, and some rows have none.

v_call: TRBV6-1; clone_size: -; d_call: TRBD1; j_call: TRBJ1-6; cdr3_length: 15; cdr3_nt: TGTGCCAGCGCTAGAACCCAGGGGGTTAATTCACCCCTCCACTTT; cdr3_aa: CASARTQGVNSPLHF
v_call: TRBV6-1; clone_size: once; d_call: TRBD1; j_call: TRBJ2-7; cdr3_length: 15; cdr3_nt: TGTGCCAGCCACCGGGACAGCTTGGGGTCCTACGAGCAGTACTTC; cdr3_aa: CASHRDSLGSYEQYF
v_call: TRBV7-2; clone_size: once; d_call: TRBD1; j_call: TRBJ1-5; cdr3_length: 15; cdr3_nt: TGTGCCAGCAGCGACAGGGATTATAGCAATCAGCCCCAGCATTTT; cdr3_aa: CASSDRDYSNQPQHF
v_call: TRBV19; clone_size: -; d_call: -; j_call: TRBJ2-7; cdr3_length: 12; cdr3_nt: TGTGCCAGTAGTTCTACGAGGGACGAGCAGTACTTC; cdr3_aa: CASSSTRDEQYF
v_call: TRBV19; clone_size: -; d_call: TRBD1; j_call: TRBJ1-2; cdr3_length: 15; cdr3_nt: TGTGCCAGTAGTCGTACCGCACAGGGGGCGCGATTCTACACCTTC; cdr3_aa: CASSRTAQGARFYTF
v_call: TRBV12-5; clone_size: once; d_call: -; j_call: TRBJ1-4; cdr3_length: 15; cdr3_nt: TGTGCTAGTGGTTTGGTGGGCATAGGGACTGAAAAACTGTTTTTT; cdr3_aa: CASGLVGIGTEKLFF
v_call: TRBV2; clone_size: -; d_call: TRBD2; j_call: TRBJ2-1; cdr3_length: 15; cdr3_nt: TGTGCCAGCAGTGGCACTAGCGGGGAAAAAAATGAGCAGTTCTTC; cdr3_aa: CASSGTSGEKNEQFF
v_call: TRBV10-3; clone_size: -; d_call: -; j_call: TRBJ1-3; cdr3_length: 14; cdr3_nt: TGTGCCACTACCCGACGGACCTCTGGAAACACCATATATTTT; cdr3_aa: CATTRRTSGNTIYF
v_call: TRBV19; clone_size: -; d_call: TRBD1; j_call: TRBJ1-2; cdr3_length: 16; cdr3_nt: TGTGCCAGTAGTACTCCGGGACAGCCTACTAACTATGGCTACACCTTC; cdr3_aa: CASSTPGQPTNYGYTF
v_call: TRBV11-2; clone_size: -; d_call: -; j_call: TRBJ2-7; cdr3_length: 16; cdr3_nt: TGTGCCAGCAGCTTAGAGTGGAGCTCCAAGACCTACGAGCAGTACTTC; cdr3_aa: CASSLEWSSKTYEQYF
v_call: TRBV27; clone_size: -; d_call: TRBD1; j_call: TRBJ2-5; cdr3_length: 17; cdr3_nt: TGTGCCAGCAGTCCCGGAGGGGGGCAGGGGGCGAAGGAGACCCAGTACTTC; cdr3_aa: CASSPGGGQGAKETQYF
v_call: TRBV5-1; clone_size: few; d_call: -; j_call: TRBJ1-2; cdr3_length: 14; cdr3_nt: TGCGCCAGCAGCCCCGGAGGGGGTACGGATGGCTACACCTTC; cdr3_aa: CASSPGGGTDGYTF
v_call: TRBV9; clone_size: -; d_call: TRBD2; j_call: TRBJ2-1; cdr3_length: 14; cdr3_nt: TGTGCCAGCAGCCCCACGGGGGGGGACAATGAGCAGTTCTTC; cdr3_aa: CASSPTGGDNEQFF
v_call: TRBV6-1; clone_size: -; d_call: -; j_call: TRBJ1-5; cdr3_length: 13; cdr3_nt: TGTGCCAGCAGTCGGGATAGCAATCAGCCCCAGCATTTT; cdr3_aa: CASSRDSNQPQHF
v_call: TRBV6-4; clone_size: -; d_call: TRBD2; j_call: TRBJ2-1; cdr3_length: 14; cdr3_nt: TGTGCCAGTAGTAGCGGGGGGATGGTGAATGAGCAGTTCTTC; cdr3_aa: CASSSGGMVNEQFF
v_call: TRBV18; clone_size: -; d_call: -; j_call: TRBJ1-2; cdr3_length: 14; cdr3_nt: TGTGCCAGCTCACCACAGGGATTCCCCTATGGCTACACCTTC; cdr3_aa: CASSPQGFPYGYTF
v_call: TRBV30; clone_size: -; d_call: TRBD2; j_call: TRBJ2-5; cdr3_length: 17; cdr3_nt: TGTGCCTGGAGTGTGGGGACCGGGACTAGTAGCGGGGAGACCCAGTACTTC; cdr3_aa: CAWSVGTGTSSGETQYF
v_call: TRBV19; clone_size: once; d_call: TRBD1; j_call: TRBJ1-4; cdr3_length: 16; cdr3_nt: TGTGCCAGTAGTATATTAGATGGGACAGGAGGTGAAAAACTGTTTTTT; cdr3_aa: CASSILDGTGGEKLFF
v_call: TRBV6-1; clone_size: -; d_call: -; j_call: TRBJ1-1; cdr3_length: 14; cdr3_nt: TGTGCCAGTCGGATCCCGGGGCTGGGGACTGAAGCTTTCTTT; cdr3_aa: CASRIPGLGTEAFF
v_call: TRBV5-1; clone_size: -; d_call: -; j_call: TRBJ2-2; cdr3_length: 15; cdr3_nt: TGCGCCAGCAGCTTTCTACGGCCACAGGCCGGGGAGCTGTTTTTT; cdr3_aa: CASSFLRPQAGELFF
v_call: TRBV5-6; clone_size: -; d_call: TRBD1; j_call: TRBJ2-7; cdr3_length: 14; cdr3_nt: TGTGCCAGCAGCTTCTCAGGGGGCGGGTACGAGCAGTACTTC; cdr3_aa: CASSFSGGGYEQYF
v_call: TRBV5-8; clone_size: -; d_call: -; j_call: TRBJ2-7; cdr3_length: 16; cdr3_nt: TGTGCCAGCAGCTATTATCGTAACAGGCCTGGGGACGAGCAGTACTTC; cdr3_aa: CASSYYRNRPGDEQYF
v_call: TRBV7-8; clone_size: -; d_call: -; j_call: TRBJ1-5; cdr3_length: 15; cdr3_nt: TGTGCCAGCAGCTTGGGAGAATCGCGGAATCAGCCCCAGCATTTT; cdr3_aa: CASSLGESRNQPQHF
v_call: TRBV7-8; clone_size: -; d_call: TRBD2; j_call: TRBJ2-7; cdr3_length: 16; cdr3_nt: TGTGCCAGCAGCAAACAGGGACTAGCGGGGTCCTACGAGCAGTACTTC; cdr3_aa: CASSKQGLAGSYEQYF
v_call: TRBV6-4; clone_size: -; d_call: -; j_call: TRBJ1-3; cdr3_length: 15; cdr3_nt: TGTGCCAGCAGCCCGGGAGCGGGGGCAGGAAACACCATATATTTT; cdr3_aa: CASSPGAGAGNTIYF
v_call: TRBV5-6; clone_size: -; d_call: -; j_call: TRBJ2-7; cdr3_length: 16; cdr3_nt: TGTGCCAGCAGCTTGATCGGGGATGGATGGTCAAAGGAGCAGTACTTC; cdr3_aa: CASSLIGDGWSKEQYF
v_call: TRBV19; clone_size: -; d_call: -; j_call: TRBJ1-1; cdr3_length: 14; cdr3_nt: TGTGCCAGTAGCCCAAGTTTGGGGAACACTGAAGCTTTCTTT; cdr3_aa: CASSPSLGNTEAFF
v_call: TRBV2; clone_size: -; d_call: -; j_call: TRBJ1-3; cdr3_length: 15; cdr3_nt: TGTGCCAGCAGTGCCCGTTCGGGCAGAGGAAACACCATATATTTT; cdr3_aa: CASSARSGRGNTIYF
v_call: TRBV19; clone_size: -; d_call: TRBD1; j_call: TRBJ1-6; cdr3_length: 15; cdr3_nt: TGTGCCAGTAGCCAGGGGGGACAGGGCAATTCACCCCTCCACTTT; cdr3_aa: CASSQGGQGNSPLHF
v_call: TRBV19; clone_size: -; d_call: -; j_call: TRBJ2-2; cdr3_length: 13; cdr3_nt: TGTGCCAGTAATCCTCAGGGCGACGGGGAGCTGTTTTTT; cdr3_aa: CASNPQGDGELFF
v_call: TRBV5-8; clone_size: -; d_call: -; j_call: TRBJ1-6; cdr3_length: 15; cdr3_nt: TGTGCCAGCAGCGCCCAGCAGGCAGCTAATTCACCCCTCCACTTT; cdr3_aa: CASSAQQAANSPLHF
v_call: TRBV14; clone_size: -; d_call: TRBD1; j_call: TRBJ1-2; cdr3_length: 17; cdr3_nt: TGTGCCAGCAGCCAAGATAGCAACAGGGGAAAGTACTATGGCTACACCTTC; cdr3_aa: CASSQDSNRGKYYGYTF
v_call: TRBV12-5; clone_size: -; d_call: -; j_call: TRBJ1-3; cdr3_length: 15; cdr3_nt: TGTGCTAGTGGTTTGGGGGGGGGCTCTGGAAACACCATATATTTT; cdr3_aa: CASGLGGGSGNTIYF
v_call: TRBV11-2; clone_size: -; d_call: TRBD1; j_call: TRBJ2-1; cdr3_length: 15; cdr3_nt: TGTGCCAGCAGCTTAGGCCATTCCCCCAGGGGGGAGCAGTTCTTC; cdr3_aa: CASSLGHSPRGEQFF
v_call: TRBV7-2; clone_size: -; d_call: -; j_call: TRBJ2-2; cdr3_length: 15; cdr3_nt: TGTGCCAGCAGCTTAGTTTCGTTGAACACCGGGGAGCTGTTTTTT; cdr3_aa: CASSLVSLNTGELFF
v_call: TRBV5-5; clone_size: few; d_call: -; j_call: TRBJ1-1; cdr3_length: 16; cdr3_nt: TGTGCCAGCAGCTTGGGTGGGGTGACAGCGGGCTCTGAAGCTTTCTTT; cdr3_aa: CASSLGGVTAGSEAFF
v_call: TRBV9; clone_size: once; d_call: TRBD1; j_call: TRBJ1-4; cdr3_length: 16; cdr3_nt: TGTGCCAGCAGCGCCCGGACAGGGGAAACTAATGAAAAACTGTTTTTT; cdr3_aa: CASSARTGETNEKLFF
v_call: TRBV2; clone_size: -; d_call: -; j_call: TRBJ1-1; cdr3_length: 15; cdr3_nt: TGTGCCAGCAGCCCAGGGTCCGGAGGGGACACTGAAGCTTTCTTT; cdr3_aa: CASSPGSGGDTEAFF
v_call: TRBV27; clone_size: -; d_call: -; j_call: TRBJ2-2; cdr3_length: 13; cdr3_nt: TGTGCCAGCAGTTTAGAGTCGGGCGGGGAGCTGTTTTTT; cdr3_aa: CASSLESGGELFF
v_call: TRBV11-2; clone_size: -; d_call: -; j_call: TRBJ2-5; cdr3_length: 15; cdr3_nt: TGTGCCAGCAGCTTAGGGATAGGGGACCAAGAGACCCAGTACTTC; cdr3_aa: CASSLGIGDQETQYF
v_call: TRBV2; clone_size: -; d_call: TRBD1; j_call: TRBJ1-1; cdr3_length: 16; cdr3_nt: TGTGCCAGCAGTGTCGGAAGGGGGACAGTGAACACTGAAGCTTTCTTT; cdr3_aa: CASSVGRGTVNTEAFF
v_call: TRBV12-5; clone_size: few; d_call: -; j_call: TRBJ1-1; cdr3_length: 12; cdr3_nt: TGTGCTAGTGGTTCCGGGAACACTGAAGCTTTCTTT; cdr3_aa: CASGSGNTEAFF
v_call: TRBV2; clone_size: -; d_call: TRBD2; j_call: TRBJ2-1; cdr3_length: 15; cdr3_nt: TGTGCCAGCAGTGTCTTACGGGGGGGCGGCAATGAGCAGTTCTTC; cdr3_aa: CASSVLRGGGNEQFF
v_call: TRBV9; clone_size: -; d_call: TRBD1; j_call: TRBJ2-7; cdr3_length: 15; cdr3_nt: TGTGCCAGCAGCGTAGACCTGGGACAGGGGTCCGAGCAGTACTTC; cdr3_aa: CASSVDLGQGSEQYF
v_call: TRBV7-3; clone_size: -; d_call: -; j_call: TRBJ1-1; cdr3_length: 15; cdr3_nt: TGTGCCAGCAGCCGGACAGATTTGACAGGTCCTGAAGCTTTCTTT; cdr3_aa: CASSRTDLTGPEAFF